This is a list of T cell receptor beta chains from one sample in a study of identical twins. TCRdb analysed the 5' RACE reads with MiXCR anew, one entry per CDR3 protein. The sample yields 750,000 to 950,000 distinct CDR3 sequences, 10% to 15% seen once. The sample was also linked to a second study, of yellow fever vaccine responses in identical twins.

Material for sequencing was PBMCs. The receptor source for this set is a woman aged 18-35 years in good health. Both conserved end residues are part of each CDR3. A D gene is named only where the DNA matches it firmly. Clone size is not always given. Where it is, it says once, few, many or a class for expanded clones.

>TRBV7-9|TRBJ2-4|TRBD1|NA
CASSPSDRGSKNIQYF
TGTGCCAGCAGCCCCTCGGACAGGGGATCCAAAAACATTCAGTACTTC
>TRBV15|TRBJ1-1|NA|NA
CATSRDQKQGTEAFF
TGTGCCACCAGCAGAGATCAAAAGCAGGGAACTGAAGCTTTCTTT
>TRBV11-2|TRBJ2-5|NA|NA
CASSLGVSSPAIETQYF
TGTGCCAGCAGCTTAGGAGTCTCTAGCCCAGCTATAGAGACCCAGTACTTC
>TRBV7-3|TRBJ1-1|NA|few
CASSLKATEAFF
TGTGCCAGCAGCTTAAAAGCGACTGAAGCTTTCTTT
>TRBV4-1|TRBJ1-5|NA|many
CASSQVRDKNQPQHF
TGCGCCAGCAGCCAAGTCCGGGACAAAAATCAGCCCCAGCATTTT
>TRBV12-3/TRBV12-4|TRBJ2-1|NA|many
CASSWGGSYNEQFF
TGTGCCAGCAGTTGGGGCGGATCCTACAATGAGCAGTTCTTC
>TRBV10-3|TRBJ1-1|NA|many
CAISEGLNTEAFF
TGTGCCATCAGTGAGGGGTTGAACACTGAAGCTTTCTTT
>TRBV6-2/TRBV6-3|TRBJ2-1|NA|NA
CASSPMGAYYNEQFF
TGTGCCAGCAGCCCCATGGGGGCCTACTACAATGAGCAGTTCTTC
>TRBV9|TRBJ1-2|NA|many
CASSVDEGGNTF
TGTGCCAGCAGCGTAGATGAGGGAGGGAACACCTTC
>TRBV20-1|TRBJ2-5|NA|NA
CSARPTGLLTQYF
TGCAGTGCTAGACCCACGGGACTCCTAACCCAGTACTTC
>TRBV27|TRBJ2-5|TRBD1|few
CASSLSLTGAGETQYF
TGTGCCAGCAGTTTATCCCTGACAGGGGCTGGAGAGACCCAGTACTTC
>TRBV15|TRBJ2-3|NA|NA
CATSRDGGASDTQYF
TGTGCCACCAGCAGAGATGGGGGAGCATCGGATACGCAGTATTTT
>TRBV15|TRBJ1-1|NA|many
CATSRDTSSGRQAFF
TGTGCCACCAGCAGAGATACCTCATCCGGACGGCAAGCTTTCTTT
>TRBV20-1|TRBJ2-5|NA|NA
CSARNYQGVKTQYF
TGCAGTGCTAGAAATTACCAGGGAGTAAAGACCCAGTACTTC
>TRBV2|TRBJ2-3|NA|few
CASSEEGVPTDTQYF
TGTGCCAGCAGTGAAGAAGGGGTACCAACAGATACGCAGTATTTT
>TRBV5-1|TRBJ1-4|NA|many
CASSPRGTNEKLFF
TGCGCCAGCAGCCCGAGGGGGACTAATGAAAAACTGTTTTTT
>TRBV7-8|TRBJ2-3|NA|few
CASSPGSVQDTQYF
TGTGCCAGCAGCCCGGGCTCCGTCCAAGATACGCAGTATTTT
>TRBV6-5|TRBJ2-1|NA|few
CASSSTRSSYNEQFF
TGTGCCAGCAGTTCTACCAGAAGCTCCTACAATGAGCAGTTCTTC
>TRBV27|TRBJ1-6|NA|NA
CASGAVRENSPLHF
TGTGCCAGCGGAGCGGTACGGGAGAATTCACCCCTCCACTTT
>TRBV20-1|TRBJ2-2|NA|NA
CSATTGSGELFF
TGCAGTGCTACTACAGGGTCCGGGGAGCTGTTTTTT
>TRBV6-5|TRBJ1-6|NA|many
CASSYGGGILNSPLHF
TGTGCCAGCAGTTACGGCGGGGGGATTTTGAATTCACCCCTCCACTTT
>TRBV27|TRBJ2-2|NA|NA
CASSLGFLGQGIIPGELFF
TGTGCCAGCAGTTTAGGCTTCTTGGGTCAGGGGATAATTCCCGGGGAGCTGTTTTTT
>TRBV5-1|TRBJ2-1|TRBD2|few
CASSGGTSKINEQFF
TGCGCCAGCAGCGGCGGGACTAGCAAAATAAATGAGCAGTTCTTC
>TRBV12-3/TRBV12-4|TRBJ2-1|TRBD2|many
CASSLLAGGPVEQFF
TGTGCCAGCAGTCTTTTAGCGGGAGGGCCTGTTGAGCAGTTCTTC
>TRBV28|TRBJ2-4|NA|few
CASLPRERIAKNIQYF
TGTGCCAGCTTACCCAGGGAACGAATAGCCAAAAACATTCAGTACTTC
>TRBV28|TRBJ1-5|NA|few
CASTLNRPRGILNQPQHF
TGTGCCAGCACCTTAAATCGGCCCCGCGGGATTCTCAACCAGCCCCAGCATTTT
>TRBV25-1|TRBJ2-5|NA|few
CASSVPGLETQYF
TGTGCCAGCAGTGTCCCCGGGTTGGAGACCCAGTACTTC
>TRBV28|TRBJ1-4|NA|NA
CASMFGLNEKLFF
TGTGCCAGCATGTTTGGGCTTAATGAAAAACTGTTTTTT
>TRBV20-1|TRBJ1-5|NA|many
CSARDDNAVRHF
TGCAGTGCTAGAGATGATAATGCTGTTCGGCATTTT
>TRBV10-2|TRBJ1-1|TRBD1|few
CASRGQGWMNTEAFF
TGCGCCAGCAGAGGACAGGGGTGGATGAACACTGAAGCTTTCTTT
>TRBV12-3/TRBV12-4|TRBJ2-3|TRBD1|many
CASTLGQLGTDTQYF
TGTGCCAGCACCCTGGGACAGCTAGGCACAGATACGCAGTATTTT
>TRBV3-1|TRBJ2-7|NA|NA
CASSPSGLSFEQYF
TGTGCCAGCAGCCCCTCGGGGCTATCCTTCGAGCAGTACTTC